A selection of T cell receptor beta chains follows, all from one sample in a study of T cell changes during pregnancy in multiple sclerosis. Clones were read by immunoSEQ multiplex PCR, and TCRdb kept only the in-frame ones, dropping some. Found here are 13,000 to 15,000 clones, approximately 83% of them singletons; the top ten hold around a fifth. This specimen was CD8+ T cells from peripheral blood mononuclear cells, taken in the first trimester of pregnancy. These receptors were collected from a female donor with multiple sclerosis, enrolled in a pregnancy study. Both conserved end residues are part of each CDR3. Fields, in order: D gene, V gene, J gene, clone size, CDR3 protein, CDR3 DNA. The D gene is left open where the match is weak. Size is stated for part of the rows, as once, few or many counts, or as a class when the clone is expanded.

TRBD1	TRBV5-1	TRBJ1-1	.	CASSLPYRGGNTEAFF	TGCGCCAGCAGCTTACCCTACAGGGGAGGGAACACTGAAGCTTTCTTT
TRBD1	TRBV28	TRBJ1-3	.	CASSLGGQGNLATIYF	TGTGCCAGCAGTTTAGGGGGACAGGGGAATTTAGCCACCATATATTTT
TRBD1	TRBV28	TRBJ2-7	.	CASSSDRGPRSSYEQYF	TGTGCCAGCAGCTCCGACAGGGGTCCCCGGTCCTCCTACGAGCAGTACTTC
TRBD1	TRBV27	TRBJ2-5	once	CASSPLEGADQETQYF	TGTGCCAGCAGCCCTCTAGAGGGGGCAGATCAAGAGACCCAGTACTTC
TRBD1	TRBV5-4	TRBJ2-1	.	CASSQPGQGAVEQFF	TGTGCCAGCAGCCAACCGGGACAGGGGGCAGTTGAGCAGTTCTTC
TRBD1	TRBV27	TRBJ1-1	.	CASSFTGGGNTEAFF	TGTGCCAGCAGTTTCACAGGGGGAGGAAACACTGAAGCTTTCTTT
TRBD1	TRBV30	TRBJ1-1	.	CAWSVPSTGAWNTEAFF	TGTGCCTGGAGTGTACCCTCGACAGGGGCGTGGAACACTGAAGCTTTCTTT
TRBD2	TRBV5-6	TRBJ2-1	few	CASSWKSGSSYNEQFF	TGTGCCAGCAGCTGGAAAAGCGGGAGCTCCTACAATGAGCAGTTCTTC
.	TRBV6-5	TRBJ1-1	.	CASSYRNTEAFF	TGTGCCAGCTCGTACAGAAACACTGAAGCTTTCTTT
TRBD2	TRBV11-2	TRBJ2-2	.	CASSLPTGLVAGELFF	TGTGCCAGCAGCTTGCCAACGGGACTAGTCGCCGGGGAGCTGTTTTTT
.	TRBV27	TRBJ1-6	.	CASGLLTSPLHF	TGTGCCAGCGGGCTCCTGACTTCACCCCTCCACTTT
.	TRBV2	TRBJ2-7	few	CASSWQGGYEQYF	TGTGCCAGCAGTTGGCAGGGTGGGTACGAGCAGTACTTC
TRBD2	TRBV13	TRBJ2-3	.	CASSLTGLATDTQYF	TGTGCCAGCAGCTTAACCGGACTAGCCACAGATACGCAGTATTTT
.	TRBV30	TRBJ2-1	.	CAWSPNYNEQFF	TGTGCCTGGAGCCCAAACTACAATGAGCAGTTCTTC
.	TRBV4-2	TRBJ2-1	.	CASSQGDLSSYNEQFF	TGTGCCAGCAGCCAAGGAGACTTGAGCTCCTACAATGAGCAGTTCTTC
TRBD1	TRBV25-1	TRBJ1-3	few	CASHRGYGNTIYF	TGTGCCAGTCACAGGGGATATGGAAACACCATATATTTT
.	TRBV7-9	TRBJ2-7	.	CASSPDEGEQYF	TGTGCCAGCAGCCCGGATGAGGGCGAGCAGTACTTC
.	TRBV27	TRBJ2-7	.	CASSLSVAYEQYF	TGTGCCAGCAGCCTAAGCGTAGCCTACGAGCAGTACTTC
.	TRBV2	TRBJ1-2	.	CASIRKINYGYTF	TGTGCCAGCATTAGAAAGATCAACTATGGCTACACCTTC
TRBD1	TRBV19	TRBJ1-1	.	CASSPGGYDTEAFF	TGTGCCAGTAGTCCAGGGGGTTACGACACTGAAGCTTTCTTT
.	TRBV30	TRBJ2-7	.	CAWTLGRFSYEQYF	TGTGCCTGGACTCTGGGGCGTTTCTCCTACGAGCAGTACTTC
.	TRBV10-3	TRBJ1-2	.	CAIGDFALASYGYTF	TGTGCCATAGGGGACTTTGCACTGGCGAGCTATGGCTACACCTTC
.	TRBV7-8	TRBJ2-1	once	CASSHTRSSYNEQFF	TGTGCCAGCAGTCATACGAGGAGCTCCTACAATGAGCAGTTCTTC
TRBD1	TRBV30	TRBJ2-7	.	CAWQTGAHEQYF	TGTGCCTGGCAGACAGGGGCCCACGAGCAGTACTTC
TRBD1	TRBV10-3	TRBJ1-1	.	CAISRTGRSHTEAFF	TGTGCCATCAGTAGGACAGGGAGATCCCACACTGAAGCTTTCTTT
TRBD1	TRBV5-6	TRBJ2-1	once	CASSLGGGLYNEQFF	TGTGCCAGCAGCTTGGGAGGGGGCCTATACAATGAGCAGTTCTTC
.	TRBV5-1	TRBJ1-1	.	CASSFPGAQAFF	TGCGCCAGCAGCTTCCCGGGTGCCCAAGCTTTCTTT
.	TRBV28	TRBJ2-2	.	CASSFFSGDTGELFF	TGTGCCAGCAGTTTTTTCTCCGGGGACACCGGGGAGCTGTTTTTT
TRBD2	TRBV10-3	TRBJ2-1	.	CAISDPGLSREQFF	TGTGCCATCAGTGACCCGGGACTATCAAGAGAGCAGTTCTTC
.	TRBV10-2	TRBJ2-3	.	CATGGDTQYF	TGCGCCACAGGAGGGGATACGCAGTATTTT
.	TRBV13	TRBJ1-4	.	CASSLGGGASEKLFF	TGTGCCAGCAGCTTAGGCGGGGGGGCGAGTGAAAAACTGTTTTTT
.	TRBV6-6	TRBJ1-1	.	CASSPRNTEAFF	TGTGCCAGCAGCCCCCGTAACACTGAAGCTTTCTTT
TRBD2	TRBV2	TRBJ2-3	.	CASSDLVNSGAYTDTQYF	TGTGCCAGCAGTGACCTTGTTAATAGCGGGGCCTACACAGATACGCAGTATTTT
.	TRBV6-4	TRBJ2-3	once	CASSDGLGGADTQYF	TGTGCCAGCAGTGACGGTCTAGGGGGAGCGGATACGCAGTATTTT
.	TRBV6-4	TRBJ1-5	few	CASRRQPQHF	TGTGCCAGCAGGCGCCAGCCCCAGCATTTT